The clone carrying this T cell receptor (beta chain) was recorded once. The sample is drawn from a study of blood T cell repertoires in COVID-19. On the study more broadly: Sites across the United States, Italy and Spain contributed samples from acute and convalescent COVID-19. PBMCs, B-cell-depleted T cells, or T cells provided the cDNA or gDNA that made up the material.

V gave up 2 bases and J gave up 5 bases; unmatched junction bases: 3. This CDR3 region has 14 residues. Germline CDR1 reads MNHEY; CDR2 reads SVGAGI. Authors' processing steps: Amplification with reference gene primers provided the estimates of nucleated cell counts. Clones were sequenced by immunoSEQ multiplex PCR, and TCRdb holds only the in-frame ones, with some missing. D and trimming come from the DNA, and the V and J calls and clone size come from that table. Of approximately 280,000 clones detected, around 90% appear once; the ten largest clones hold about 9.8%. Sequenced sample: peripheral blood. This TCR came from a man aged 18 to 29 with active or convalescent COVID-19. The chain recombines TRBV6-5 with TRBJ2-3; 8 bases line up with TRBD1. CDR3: CASSYGRGQDTQYF. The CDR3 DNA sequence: TGTGCCAGCAGTTACGGCAGGGGGCAAGATACGCAGTATTTT.